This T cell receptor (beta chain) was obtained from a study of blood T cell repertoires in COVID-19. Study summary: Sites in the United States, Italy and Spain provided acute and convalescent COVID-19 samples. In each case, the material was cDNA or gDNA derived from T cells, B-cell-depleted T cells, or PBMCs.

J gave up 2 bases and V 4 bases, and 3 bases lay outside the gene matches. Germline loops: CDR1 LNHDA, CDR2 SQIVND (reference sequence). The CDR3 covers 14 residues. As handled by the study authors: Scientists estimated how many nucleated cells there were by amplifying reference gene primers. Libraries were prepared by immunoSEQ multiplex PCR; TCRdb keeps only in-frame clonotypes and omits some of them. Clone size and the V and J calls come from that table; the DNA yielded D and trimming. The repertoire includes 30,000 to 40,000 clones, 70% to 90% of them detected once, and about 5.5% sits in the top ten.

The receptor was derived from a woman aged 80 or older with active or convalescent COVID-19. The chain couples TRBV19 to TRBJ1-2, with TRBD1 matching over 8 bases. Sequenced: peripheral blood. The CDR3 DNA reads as TGTGCCAGTAGTAGAGGGGACAGGAACTATGGCTACACCTTC. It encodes CASSRGDRNYGYTF.